A single sample is the source of the 10 T cell receptor beta chains below, sequenced in a study of blood T cell repertoires in COVID-19. The method was immunoSEQ multiplex PCR; TCRdb's version includes in-frame clones alone and lacks a portion of them. The sample lists a few hundred thousand clones, 80% to 85% occurring once. Sequencing was done on a sample of PBMCs or T cells enriched from blood (not recorded which). The receptors were gathered from a woman between 45 and 65 years old who had recovered from COVID-19.

A few counts support this clone. The chain links TRBV7-8 to TRBJ2-5; 9 bases match TRBD2. This CDR3 has 15 amino acids. Looked up from germline, CDR1 is SGHVS and CDR2 is FQNEAQ. Trimming took 5 bases from V and 4 from J; bases not matched to a gene: 8. This chain's CDR3 is CASSPAGGALETQYF. The CDR3 DNA follows: TGTGCCAGCAGCCCCGCGGGGGGGGCCTTAGAGACCCAGTACTTC.

The chain uses TRBV13 and TRBJ2-1; 10 bases are a match to TRBD2. CDR1 and CDR2 (germline): PRHDT, FYEKMQ (reference sequence). CDR3 length equals 14 residues. J gave up 6 bases and V 5 bases, and 4 bases lay outside the gene matches. Written as DNA, the CDR3 is TGTGCCAGCAGCATACTAGCGGGGATCAATGAGCAGTTCTTC. Translation: CASSILAGINEQFF.

The chain carries TRBV5-8 and TRBJ2-1; D possibly corresponds to TRBD1 (5 bases). The CDR3 is made up of 14 amino acids. Trimming removed 5 bases from V and 3 bases from J, with 12 bases in between. CDR1 SGHTS and CDR2 YDEGEE come from the germline V gene. CDR3: CASSLDTLYNEQFF. The CDR3 region has the DNA TGTGCCAGCAGTCTGGACACCCTCTACAATGAGCAGTTCTTC.

This rearrangement joins TRBV19 to TRBJ1-4; D is possibly TRBD1 (5 bases). Germline V gene lookup returns CDR1 LNHDA and CDR2 SQIVND (reference sequence). The CDR3 consists of 14 residues. The ends were cut back, 3 bases at V and 4 bases at J, with 9 bases in the middle. CDR3 in DNA: TGTGCCAGTAGTATCAGGGCTATTAATGAAAAACTGTTTTTT. Translated, it gives CASSIRAINEKLFF.

The rearrangement uses TRBV11-2 and TRBJ2-1; D unclear. Germline V CDR1 and CDR2: SGHAT, FQNNGV. The CDR3 is made up of 13 amino acids. V lost 5 bases and J lost 6, with 11 bases in between. In DNA, the CDR3 is TGTGCCAGCAGCCTTTTAAACATCAATGAGCAGTTCTTC. Amino acids: CASSLLNINEQFF.

V is TRBV2 and J is TRBJ2-3, with a weak D call TRBD2 (6 bases). Germline V gene lookup returns CDR1 SNHLY and CDR2 FYNNEI. V gave up 7 bases and J gave up 2 bases, with 13 bases separating them. The length of the CDR3 is 14 residues. The CDR3: CASTGLGPTDTQYF. In DNA, the CDR3 is TGTGCCAGCACGGGACTTGGACCCACAGATACGCAGTATTTT. The variable domain in full, completed from reference TRBV2 and TRBJ2-3, reads EPEVTQTPSHQVTQMGQEVILRCVPISNHLYFYWYRQILGQKVEFLVSFYNNEISEKSEIFDDQFSVERPDGSNFTLKIRSTKLEDSAMYFCASTGLGPTDTQYFGPGTRLTVL.

The rearrangement uses TRBV7-2 and TRBJ1-1; 7 bases are shared with TRBD1. This CDR3 has 15 residues. V gave up 5 bases and J gave up 0 bases; unmatched junction bases: 6. Germline V lookup: CDR1 SGHTA, CDR2 FQGNSA. Here the CDR3 DNA reads TGTGCCAGCAGCCCCAGGGGACAGCTGAACACTGAAGCTTTCTTT. Its translation: CASSPRGQLNTEAFF. Full variable domain (remainder filled in from reference TRBV7-2 and TRBJ1-1): GAGVSQSPSNKVTEKGKDVELRCDPISGHTALYWYRQSLGQGLEFLIYFQGNSAPDKSGLPSDRFSAERTGGSVSTLTIQRTQQEDSAVYLCASSPRGQLNTEAFFGQGTRLTVV.

The rearrangement uses TRBV6-5 and TRBJ2-7; 7 bases are shared with TRBD1. The CDR3 has 14 amino acids. The ends lost 8 bases at V and 0 bases at J; junction bases unmatched: 7. The germline CDR1 and CDR2 sequences are MNHEY and SVGAGI. CDR3 sequence reads: CASVSTGNSYEQYF. CDR3 coding DNA: TGTGCCAGCGTTTCGACAGGGAACTCCTACGAGCAGTACTTC.

The V and J genes are TRBV6-2 or TRBV6-3 and TRBJ1-6; TRBD1 aligns across 10 bases. This CDR3 region has 14 residues. With 2 bases clipped from V and 13 bases from J, the junction kept 5 bases outside the gene matches. Germline values: CDR1 MNHEY, CDR2 SVGEGT. The DNA for the CDR3 is TGTGCCAGCAGTTACCGGACAGGGGGTATTCCCCTCCACTTT. Its protein is CASSYRTGGIPLHF.

This clone was picked up a small number of times. Written as DNA, the CDR3 is TGTGCCAGTAGCCTCCCCCTCGGGGGGCAGAGTCGTGGCTACACCTTC. It encodes CASSLPLGGQSRGYTF. The J gene is TRBJ1-2, the V gene TRBV19; possibly TRBD1 for D (6 bases). Per germline, CDR1 LNHDA and CDR2 SQIVND (reference sequence). With 6 bases removed from V and 7 bases from J, the gap between germline ends came to 24 bases. The CDR3 has 16 amino acids.